These T cell receptor beta chains were read from a single sample in a study of cytomegalovirus exposure and HLA in healthy donors. Assay: immunoSEQ multiplex PCR; the TCRdb copy retains only in-frame clones and omits some. The table lists 95,000 to 150,000 clones, about three quarters of them singletons. Sequencing was performed on PBMCs. Source of these receptors: a woman in her sixties in good health and CMV-seropositive. Both conserved end residues are part of each CDR3.

14	TRBV27	TRBJ2-7	CASSPDRVNYEQYF
16	TRBV5-1	TRBJ2-3	CASSRGSSGSPDTQYF
15	TRBV4-1	NA	CASSQADREAYEQYF
12	TRBV21-1	TRBJ2-5	CASSNREETQYF
12	TRBV2	TRBJ2-7	CARAGNSYEQYF
16	TRBV4-3	TRBJ2-3	CASSQDWSSRRYTQYF
15	TRBV6-1	TRBJ2-7	CASSTFGRTAAGQYF
19	TRBV7-2	TRBJ2-3	CASSGTGLAGGPSTDTQYF
14	TRBV7-6	TRBJ1-1	CASSLLTANTEAFF
15	TRBV11-2	TRBJ1-1	CASSLDQGPNTEAFF
13	TRBV6-1	TRBJ1-1	CASSNLVNTEAFF
15	TRBV29-1	TRBJ2-7	CSVETPTGTSYEQYF
15	TRBV2	TRBJ1-1	CASSPPLHSPPEAFF
15	TRBV5-8	TRBJ2-1	CASSRQGQPYNEQFF
13	TRBV7-8	TRBJ2-1	CASSRQVYNEQFF
16	TRBV4-2	TRBJ2-2	CASSGGQGRNTGELFF
13	TRBV6-5	TRBJ2-1	CASSPGLRNEQFF
17	TRBV4-1	TRBJ2-3	CASSQPSTSGRADTQYF
16	TRBV11-1	TRBJ1-4	CASSLESGWTGEKLFF
11	TRBV30	TRBJ1-1	CAWSDPRGPFF
14	TRBV7-2	TRBJ2-1	CASSSSGGYNEQFF
16	TRBV11-3	TRBJ2-1	CASSSSFSGSINEQFF
18	TRBV7-6	TRBJ2-2	CASSLLGAGGLNTGELFF
12	TRBV2	TRBJ2-7	CASSHDGYEQYF
15	TRBV25-1	TRBJ2-3	CASSEGGRRADTQYF
15	TRBV23-1	TRBJ2-7	CASSLAKDSSYEQYF
13	TRBV25-1	TRBJ1-2	CASTGWQSYGYTF
17	TRBV13	TRBJ2-1	CASSVPTSGVADDEQFF
14	TRBV15	TRBJ1-4	CATSRDRGDEKLFF
16	TRBV4-2	TRBJ1-2	CASSQTPGQGGYGYTF
17	TRBV7-4	TRBJ2-3	CASSSTPDSPNTDTQYF
13	TRBV29-1	TRBJ2-7	CSVYIGATYEQYF
16	TRBV7-2	TRBJ1-3	CASSYSTGFAGNTIYF
16	TRBV7-3	TRBJ2-2	CASSFASGTLGGELFF
16	TRBV9	TRBJ2-7	CASSVEEAGLDYEQYF
14	TRBV2	TRBJ2-5	CASTQAGASGTQYF
11	TRBV20-1	TRBJ2-7	CSVKNSYEQYF
17	TRBV4-3	TRBJ1-6	CASSQVWTGQINSPLHF
15	TRBV18	TRBJ2-2	CASSPVGQGTGELFF
14	TRBV5-4	TRBJ2-7	CASSLGQGIDEQYF
12	TRBV6-6	TRBJ1-1	CASSREGTEAFF
16	TRBV4-1	TRBJ1-1	CASSASSRGMNTEAFF
13	TRBV5-4	TRBJ1-1	CASSLRGNTEAFF
14	TRBV11-2	TRBJ1-1	CASSTGTRNTEAFF
15	TRBV7-2	TRBJ1-4	CASSQRGGRREKLFF
16	TRBV6-6	TRBJ1-3	CASSYGGALTGNTIYF
14	TRBV11-2	TRBJ2-2	CASSRSGWTGELFF
15	TRBV5-1	TRBJ2-7	CASSRGRTRGYEQYF
11	TRBV5-1	TRBJ1-2	CASSSGYGYTF
16	TRBV9	TRBJ2-2	CASSVGPAGEGGELFF
12	TRBV7-2	TRBJ1-6	CASSVAAGPLHF